The 7 T cell receptor beta chains given below trace back to one sample, sequenced in a study of monozygotic twins with inflammatory bowel disease. Following a re-call of the 5' RACE reads, TCRdb has one entry per CDR3 protein and lacks DNA. This sample's table has approximately 380,000 distinct CDR3 sequences. Sequences were obtained from blood. Receptor source: a human donor with ulcerative colitis or Crohn's disease, or a healthy co-twin of an affected twin (not recorded which).

The genes are TRBV27 and TRBJ2-5; TCRdb lists TRBD1, though no DNA is available to test this call. The V gene's germline CDR1 is MNHEY and CDR2 SMNVEV (reference sequence). This CDR3 is built from 14 residues. The chain's CDR3 is CASSPRRTQETQYF.

V gene TRBV5-4 combines with J gene TRBJ1-3; TCRdb's D call of TRBD1 is untestable without DNA. Germline-derived CDR1 and CDR2 are SGHNT and YYREEE (reference sequence). The CDR3 consists of 16 residues. The CDR3 here is CASSLGTGETGNTIYF.

V usage is TRBV7-3 and J usage is TRBJ2-7. The CDR3 consists of 17 residues. Germline assignment: CDR1 SGHTA and CDR2 FQGTGA. CDR3 region: CASAHKRSFVLSYEQYF.

The rearrangement links TRBV4-2 to TRBJ2-3; TCRdb outputs TRBD1, but without DNA this stays unchecked. From germline, CDR1 is LGHNA and CDR2 YNFKEQ. This CDR3 is 17 amino acids long. The CDR3 sequence: CASSQDLTAGATDTQYF.

CDR3 sequence reads: CASSPGTYGYTF. The chain carries TRBV7-9 and TRBJ1-2; TCRdb gives TRBD1 as the D gene, but with no DNA this cannot be confirmed. This CDR3 has 12 residues. Germline CDR1 reads SEHNR; CDR2 reads FQNEAQ (reference sequence).

V gene TRBV6-5 combines with J gene TRBJ1-2. This CDR3 has 13 amino acids. CDR1 MNHEY and CDR2 SVGAGI come from the germline V gene. CDR3 residues: CASSYDLNYGYTF.

The CDR3 reads CAISERGLAVVQETQYF. The chain joins TRBV10-3 to TRBJ2-5; TCRdb lists TRBD2, though no DNA is available to test this call. Germline V gene sequence: CDR1 ENHRY, CDR2 SYGVKD. CDR3 size: 17 residues.